One sample yielded the 32 T cell receptor beta chains listed below, sequenced in a study of early T cells in non-severe SARS-CoV-2 infection. One entry per CDR3 protein, called by TCRdb with MiXCR from the 5' RACE reads. Of around 26,000 distinct CDR3 sequences in the sample, approximately 4% were seen once. What was sequenced was whole blood. These receptors all stem from an adult who was a healthcare worker with PCR-confirmed SARS-CoV-2 infection or an uninfected control (not recorded which).

This clonotype has a count of ten or more. This rearrangement joins TRBV7-3 to TRBJ2-5; 7 bases are a match to TRBD2. Germline CDR1 reads SGHTA; CDR2 reads FQGTGA. The CDR3 is made up of 16 amino acids. V was clipped by 2 bases and J by 1 base; unmatched bases: 7. The CDR3, as DNA: TGTGCCAGCAGCTTATTCAGCGGGAAATCCCAAGAGACCCAGTACTTC. This sequence encodes CASSLFSGKSQETQYF.

This clonotype was found a few times. The junction departs from germline at one end; a sequencing error may be responsible. The chain joins TRBV7-7 to TRBJ2-3, with D possibly being TRBD2 (5 bases). The CDR3 covers 16 residues. Germline V gives CDR1 SSHAT, CDR2 FNYEAQ (reference sequence). The CDR3 region is CASSLGIEGTKDTQYF. The CDR3 DNA is TGTGCTAGCAGCTTAGGGATCGAGGGAACAAAAGATACGCAGTATTTT.

CDR3 amino acids: CAWRSGRAHNEQFF. CDR3 in DNA: TGTGCCTGGAGATCTGGGAGGGCCCACAATGAGCAGTTCTTC. The V gene is TRBV30, the J gene TRBJ2-1; 7 bases match TRBD2. Germline V CDR1 and CDR2: GTSNPN, SVGIG (reference sequence). J gave up 5 bases and V 3 bases, and 7 bases lay outside the gene matches. The CDR3 has 14 residues.

This clonotype was detected many times. V is TRBV4-3 and J is TRBJ1-4; 7 bases fit TRBD1. Germline values: CDR1 LGHNA, CDR2 YSLEER. CDR3 size: 16 residues. Losses at the gene ends were 4 bases for V and 4 bases for J; bases not matched to a gene: 9. The CDR3 reads CASSLWTGPRNEKLFF. The DNA for the CDR3 is TGCGCCAGCAGCCTTTGGACAGGACCACGTAATGAAAAACTGTTTTTT.

This clonotype was picked up a small number of times. CDR3 sequence reads: CASSKFLRSYEQYF. In DNA, the CDR3 is TGTGCCAGCAGTAAGTTCCTTCGCTCCTACGAGCAGTACTTC. The rearrangement links TRBV6-5 to TRBJ2-7, with D unresolved. The V end was cut by 5 bases, the J end by 0 bases, with 11 bases between. The CDR3 is 14 residues long. Germline CDR1 reads MNHEY; CDR2 reads SVGAGI.

Ten or more counts support this clonotype. The chain recombines TRBV14 with TRBJ2-7; 7 bases are a match to TRBD2. The germline CDR1 and CDR2 sequences are SGHDN and FVKESK. Trimming took 1 base from V and 7 from J; bases not matched to a gene: 4. CDR3 length: 13 amino acids. CDR3 protein: CASSQVRGLEQYF. CDR3 in DNA: TGTGCCAGCAGCCAAGTAAGGGGACTAGAGCAGTACTTC.

This clonotype appeared many times. The rearrangement joins TRBV6-2 or TRBV6-3 to TRBJ2-7; no clear D. This CDR3 is 13 amino acids long. V was trimmed by 8 bases and J by 3 bases, leaving 14 bases between them. Germline V CDR1 and CDR2: MNHEY, SVGEGT. CDR3 loop: CASGLLDGYEQYF. CDR3 nucleotides: TGTGCCAGCGGTCTACTCGACGGCTACGAGCAGTACTTC.

This clonotype was counted a few times. V is TRBV5-1 and J is TRBJ1-1, with 8 bases that match TRBD1. From germline, CDR1 is SGHRS and CDR2 YFSETQ. V lost 3 bases to trimming and J lost 7 bases; unmatched junction nucleotides: 14. This CDR3 region has 16 residues. CDR3 residues: CASSSTGQELYFEAFF. DNA of the CDR3: TGCGCCAGCAGCTCCACGGGACAGGAACTTTACTTTGAAGCTTTCTTT.

This clonotype occurred many times. The chain carries TRBV7-2 and TRBJ2-7; TRBD2 matches at 7 bases. The germline gives CDR1 SGHTA, CDR2 FQGNSA. The V segment lost 3 bases and the J segment 6 bases; nucleotides outside the gene matches: 8. The CDR3 runs to 14 residues. In DNA form, the CDR3 reads TGTGCCAGCAGCTTTAACGGACTAGTGGGCGAGCAGTACTTC. Its translation: CASSFNGLVGEQYF.

The rearrangement uses TRBV14 and TRBJ2-7, with TRBD1 as a possible D gene (6 bases). The germline CDR1 and CDR2 sequences are SGHDN and FVKESK. V lost 0 bases, J lost 6 bases, and 9 bases lay in between. There are 13 residues in the CDR3. As DNA, the CDR3 is TGTGCCAGCAGCCAAGATAGGGGGACCGAGCAGTACTTC. Translated: CASSQDRGTEQYF. The full variable domain, with the rest looked up from reference TRBV14 and TRBJ2-7, is EAGVTQFPSHSVIEKGQTVTLRCDPISGHDNLYWYRRVMGKEIKFLLHFVKESKQDESGMPNNRFLAERTGGTYSTLKVQPAELEDSGVYFCASSQDRGTEQYFGPGTRLTVT.

This clonotype has at least ten counts. The V call is TRBV19, the J call TRBJ1-2, with D possibly being TRBD1 (5 bases). Germline CDR1 LNHDA, CDR2 SQIVND (reference sequence). This CDR3 is built from 13 residues. V was cut by 6 bases and J by 4 bases, with 12 bases left in between. DNA of the CDR3: TGTGCCAGTAGCCCTGACAGTACCTATGGCTACACCTTC. Translation: CASSPDSTYGYTF.

This clonotype was seen many times. This chain connects TRBV4-1 to TRBJ2-3; no clear D gene. The CDR3 spans 12 residues. The germline CDR1 and CDR2 sequences are MGHRA and YSYEKL. Deletions cut 3 bases from V and 5 bases from J, with 6 bases between. CDR3: CASSQSGDTQYF. The CDR3 coding sequence is TGCGCCAGCAGCCAGTCGGGAGATACGCAGTATTTT.

This clonotype was seen many times. The chain uses TRBV7-2 and TRBJ2-3; 7 bases align to TRBD1. The length of the CDR3 is 16 residues. Germline CDR1 and CDR2: SGHTA and FQGNSA. With V trimmed by 4 bases and J by 2 bases, 9 bases remained unmatched. The CDR3 sequence: CASSYLPGQLTDTQYF. The CDR3 DNA reads TGTGCCAGCAGCTACCTCCCGGGACAGCTCACAGATACGCAGTATTTT. Looking up the rest from reference TRBV7-2 and TRBJ2-3 gives the full variable domain: GAGVSQSPSNKVTEKGKDVELRCDPISGHTALYWYRQSLGQGLEFLIYFQGNSAPDKSGLPSDRFSAERTGGSVSTLTIQRTQQEDSAVYLCASSYLPGQLTDTQYFGPGTRLTVL.

This clonotype was seen at least ten times. The chain recombines TRBV24-1 with TRBJ2-2, with 7 bases aligning to TRBD2. The junction had 4 bases not matched to a gene; V was cut back by 9 bases and J by 1 base. From germline, CDR1 is KGHDR and CDR2 SFDVKD. There are 14 residues in the CDR3. Here the CDR3 DNA reads TGTGCCACCGCGGGAGTAGGGAACACCGGGGAGCTGTTTTTT. Protein product: CATAGVGNTGELFF.

This clonotype has a count of ten or more. The chain combines TRBV29-1 with TRBJ2-1; TRBD2 agrees at 7 bases. CDR3 length: 13 amino acids. Losses at the gene ends were 7 bases for V and 4 bases for J; bases not matched to a gene: 7. Germline loops: CDR1 SQVTM, CDR2 ANQGSEA. The CDR3 spells CSGRLALYNEQFF. CDR3 bases: TGCAGCGGTCGACTAGCTTTATACAATGAGCAGTTCTTC.

This clonotype was detected many times. This chain links TRBV15 with TRBJ2-7; the match to TRBD2 covers 8 bases. This CDR3 has 14 residues. Germline trimming cut 0 bases from V and 9 bases from J; bases unmatched to any gene: 7. CDR1 LNHNV and CDR2 YYDKDF come from the germline V gene (reference sequence). The CDR3 bases are TGTGCCACCAGCAGAGATCGCCTAGCGGGCAGGCAGTACTTC. Translated: CATSRDRLAGRQYF.

At least ten counts were recorded for this clonotype. The gene calls are TRBV20-1 and TRBJ1-3, with D possibly TRBD1 on 5 matching bases. Trimming took off 5 bases at V and 0 bases at J, with 23 bases between the two ends. From germline, CDR1 is DFQATT and CDR2 SNEGSKA (reference sequence). The length of the CDR3 is 18 residues. In DNA form, the CDR3 reads TGCAGTGCTCTTTCAGGGATGTCAGATCCCCTCTCTGGAAACACCATATATTTT. Its translation: CSALSGMSDPLSGNTIYF.

The table lists this clonotype with many counts. The V gene is TRBV19, the J gene TRBJ1-5, with D possibly TRBD1 on 5 matching bases. Looked up from germline, CDR1 is LNHDA and CDR2 is SQIVND (reference sequence). The CDR3 runs to 11 residues. Trimming took off 3 bases at V and 9 bases at J, with 6 bases between the two ends. The CDR3 coding sequence is TGTGCCAGTAGTATGGGGGGGCCCCAGCATTTT. Residues: CASSMGGPQHF. The complete variable domain, with remaining parts taken from reference TRBV19 and TRBJ1-5, reads DGGITQSPKYLFRKEGQNVTLSCEQNLNHDAMYWYRQDPGQGLRLIYYSQIVNDFQKGDIAEGYSVSREKKESFPLTVTSAQKNPTAFYLCASSMGGPQHFGDGTRLSIL.

This clonotype was detected many times. The chain recombines TRBV6-1 with TRBJ2-7; TRBD1 matches at 11 bases. Germline CDR1 is MNHNS and CDR2 is SASEGT. The CDR3 spans 15 residues. V dropped 4 bases and J dropped 3; count of bases not matched to a gene: 5. The CDR3 bases are TGTGCCAGCAGTGTTACCGGGACAGGGGGCTACGAGCAGTACTTC. Its translation: CASSVTGTGGYEQYF.

This clonotype has ten or more counts. V gene TRBV2 combines with J gene TRBJ2-2; D unresolved. The length of the CDR3 is 15 residues. Germline CDR1 SNHLY, CDR2 FYNNEI. Trimming stripped 2 bases from V and 6 bases from J, with 13 bases between. The CDR3 nucleotides read TGTGCCAGCAGTGAATCCAAGGGATCGGCCGGGGAGCTGTTTTTT. This codes for CASSESKGSAGELFF.

The genes are TRBV19 and TRBJ2-5, with 7 bases fitting TRBD1. Looked up from germline, CDR1 is LNHDA and CDR2 is SQIVND (reference sequence). Trimming took 5 bases from V and 3 from J; bases not matched to a gene: 3. CDR3 length equals 13 residues. The CDR3 region is CASSLDREETQYF. In DNA form, the CDR3 reads TGTGCCAGTAGTCTCGACAGGGAAGAGACCCAGTACTTC.

This clonotype occurred many times. The chain joins TRBV7-9 to TRBJ2-2; 12 bases agree with TRBD1. The CDR3 has 18 amino acids. V trimming: 10 bases; J trimming: 7 bases; junction bases outside the gene matches: 19. The V gene's germline CDR1 is SEHNR and CDR2 FQNEAQ (reference sequence). As DNA, the CDR3 is TGTGCCACCCGAGGGATCGCTCGGGACAGGGGGCGAGACGGGGAGCTGTTTTTT. Its protein product is CATRGIARDRGRDGELFF.

Many counts were recorded for this clonotype. The chain couples TRBV7-3 to TRBJ2-6; D unresolved. The ends were cut back, 5 bases at V and 0 bases at J, with 2 bases in the middle. CDR1 and CDR2 from the germline V gene are SGHTA and FQGTGA. CDR3 length: 13 residues. CDR3 DNA sequence: TGTGCCAGCAGCCCCTCTGGGGCCAACGTCCTGACTTTC. Translated, it gives CASSPSGANVLTF.

This clonotype appeared many times. The V call is TRBV12-3 or TRBV12-4, the J call TRBJ1-1; no clear D gene. The CDR3 is 13 residues long. V was pared by 6 bases and J by 1 base, with 9 bases between. Written as DNA, the CDR3 is TGTGCCAGCAGGGGCCAGCCGAACACTGAAGCTTTCTTT. Protein: CASRGQPNTEAFF.

Ten or more counts support this clonotype. The V and J genes are TRBV12-3 or TRBV12-4 and TRBJ2-3; TRBD2 matches 9 bases. V shed 0 bases and J 3 bases; nucleotides not matched to a gene: 4. The CDR3 extends over 16 amino acids. The CDR3 here is CASSLAAGGPTDTQYF. In DNA form, the CDR3 reads TGTGCCAGCAGTTTAGCGGCGGGAGGGCCTACAGATACGCAGTATTTT.

V and J are TRBV30 and TRBJ1-2; possibly TRBD1 for D (6 bases). The CDR3 spans 12 residues. CDR1 and CDR2 (germline): GTSNPN, SVGIG (reference sequence). Trimming cost V 3 bases and J 7 bases, with 12 bases left between them. The CDR3 DNA sequence: TGTGCCTGGAGCCCCCGGGACACTGGCTACACCTTC. Encoded protein: CAWSPRDTGYTF.

This clonotype has ten or more counts. The chain employs TRBV6-6 and TRBJ1-5; the D gene is possibly TRBD1 (5 bases). The ends were cut back, 2 bases at V and 5 bases at J, with 10 bases in the middle. This CDR3 contains 14 residues. Looked up from germline, CDR1 is MNHNY and CDR2 is SVGAGI (reference sequence). CDR3 bases: TGTGCCAGCAGTTACGACAGTCGTTATCAGCCCCAGCATTTT. Protein: CASSYDSRYQPQHF.

This clonotype was observed at least ten times. This chain connects TRBV5-1 to TRBJ2-7; D ambiguous. V was shortened by 0 bases and J by 5 bases, with 12 bases between the two germline ends. The CDR3 covers 14 residues. Germline loops: CDR1 SGHRS, CDR2 YFSETQ. Here the CDR3 DNA reads TGCGCCAGCAGCTTGGAAGCTTTTTCCAACGAGCAGTACTTC. It is translated as CASSLEAFSNEQYF.

This clonotype was counted only a few times. V gene TRBV2 combines with J gene TRBJ1-2; D may be TRBD1 (5 bases). This CDR3 is built from 14 residues. V dropped 2 bases and J dropped 0 bases, with 7 bases sitting between them. The V gene's germline CDR1 is SNHLY and CDR2 FYNNEI. This chain's CDR3 is CASSEQGTNYGYTF. The CDR3 DNA reads TGTGCCAGCAGTGAACAGGGCACTAACTATGGCTACACCTTC.

This clonotype was recorded at least ten times. This chain joins TRBV29-1 and TRBJ1-2, with 7 bases that match TRBD1. The CDR3 length is 13 residues. V lost 3 bases, J lost 4 bases, and 5 bases stayed unmatched. Germline CDR1 SQVTM, CDR2 ANQGSEA. CDR3 protein: CSVEGGDSYGYTF. The CDR3 bases are TGCAGCGTTGAGGGAGGGGACAGCTATGGCTACACCTTC.

In this sample, this clonotype turned up many times. V is TRBV7-3 and J is TRBJ2-1; 10 nucleotides match TRBD2. The junction had 5 bases not matched to a gene; V was cut back by 2 bases and J by 7 bases. CDR1 and CDR2 (germline): SGHTA, FQGTGA. The CDR3 is 15 amino acids. CDR3 protein: CASSLLAGVGNEQFF. The CDR3 DNA reads as TGTGCCAGCAGCTTACTAGCGGGAGTAGGTAATGAGCAGTTCTTC.

This clonotype was seen many times. CDR3 region: CASSVIAGQYEQYF. The CDR3 nucleotides read TGTGCCAGCAGCGTTATAGCGGGACAGTACGAGCAGTACTTC. The chain employs TRBV7-2 and TRBJ2-7; tentatively, D is TRBD2 (8 bases). Between the trimmed V and J ends, which lost 5 bases and 4 bases, there was a span of 15 bases. This CDR3 is built from 14 residues. Looked up from germline, CDR1 is SGHTA and CDR2 is FQGNSA.